This entry is about one TCR beta chain. Trimming pared 2 bases from V and 7 bases from J, leaving 13 bases between. This CDR3 comprises 15 residues. In germline, CDR1 is SGHRS, CDR2 YFSETQ. This specimen belongs to a study of T cell responses to AZD1222 COVID-19 vaccine. The data were produced by immunoSEQ multiplex PCR, yet TCRdb's version contains in-frame clones alone and is incomplete. This sample has roughly 200,000 clones, with about 95% found just once. The chain links TRBV5-1 to TRBJ1-6; D gene ambiguous. The sample was peripheral blood, taken 28 days after the second dose of the MenACWY control vaccine. The TCR sequence derives from an adult who received the MenACWY meningococcal vaccine as a control. The CDR3 DNA reads TGCGCCAGCAGCTTAGAGGGAAATTCGAATTCACCCCTCCACTTT. Its translation: CASSLEGNSNSPLHF.